This TCR beta chain was identified during a study of CD8+CD57+ T cells in acquired aplastic anemia. The template for TCR beta VDJ and CDR3 sequence profiling was genomic DNA. TCRdb reanalysed the reads using MiXCR and keeps one entry per CDR3 protein. The table shows 200,000 to 250,000 distinct CDR3 sequences, with 55% to 65% occurring only once. Trimming stripped 3 bases from V and 0 bases from J, with 7 bases between. CDR1 is SGDLS, CDR2 YYNGEE, per germline. The CDR3 is made up of 13 amino acids. An expansion of CD8+CD57+ cells by flow cytometry had been shown in patients chosen for sequencing. The rearrangement uses TRBV9 and TRBJ2-7; D gene ambiguous. This receptor was taken from a human donor with aplastic anemia. The specimen sequenced was sorted CD4+, CD8+, or CD8+CD57+ T cells (not recorded which) from PBMCs. CDR3 region: CASSAPNSYEQYF. The CDR3 region has the DNA TGTGCCAGCAGCGCGCCTAACTCCTACGAGCAGTACTTC.